The 27 T cell receptor beta chains below come from one sample, sequenced in a study of preoperative IRX-2 immunotherapy in early breast cancer (dated by TCRdb to about 2019). Library preparation was by the immunoSEQ multiplex PCR assay. Not all clones reach the TCRdb copy of this immuneACCESS table, which keeps in-frame sequences only. Checked studies attribute under half of the gap to unresolved V genes and leave the rest unexplained. The sample table lists tens of thousands of clones, approximately 75% of them with a count of one. The ten most abundant clones make up less than 1.5% of the sample. The meaning of the sample's treatment or condition label: preoperative locoregional IRX-2 cytokine immunotherapy. The sample in question was lymph node tissue, obtained after IRX-2 immunotherapy. Receptor source: a human donor with breast cancer.

V and J are TRBV19 and TRBJ1-5; tentatively, D is TRBD1 (5 bases). Germline assignment: CDR1 LNHDA and CDR2 SQIVND (reference sequence). The CDR3 extends over 15 amino acids. Deletions cut 3 bases from V and 2 bases from J, with 11 bases between. DNA for the CDR3: TGTGCCAGTAGTATTAGGGCCAGGGGCAATCAGCCCCAGCATTTT. Amino acid sequence: CASSIRARGNQPQHF.

The chain uses TRBV19 and TRBJ1-5; D is unclear. V lost 4 bases and J lost 0, with 7 bases in between. This CDR3 comprises 14 residues. In germline, CDR1 is LNHDA, CDR2 SQIVND (reference sequence). CDR3 region: CASSTDHSNQPQHF. In nucleotides, the CDR3 is TGTGCCAGTAGTACAGACCATAGCAATCAGCCCCAGCATTTT.

The genes are TRBV18 and TRBJ2-3, with 8 positions matching TRBD2. V lost 4 bases to trimming and J lost 2 bases; unmatched junction nucleotides: 2. The CDR3 covers 14 residues. Germline values: CDR1 KGHSH, CDR2 LQKENI. CDR3 sequence (DNA): TGTGCCAGCTCACTTAGCGGGGACACAGATACGCAGTATTTT. It encodes CASSLSGDTDTQYF.

The genes are TRBV19 and TRBJ1-2; D unclear. Trimming removed 3 bases at V and 0 bases at J, with 11 bases between. Germline lookup yields CDR1 LNHDA and CDR2 SQIVND (reference sequence). The CDR3 extends over 15 amino acids. The CDR3 bases are TGTGCCAGTAGTATGCGGGCAAGCACTAACTATGGCTACACCTTC. This gives the protein CASSMRASTNYGYTF.

The J gene is TRBJ2-2, the V gene TRBV5-1; 10 nucleotides match TRBD1. Germline V gene lookup returns CDR1 SGHRS and CDR2 YFSETQ. J lost 3 bases, V lost 0 bases, and 8 bases had no gene match. This CDR3 is built from 18 residues. The CDR3 nucleotides read TGCGCCAGCAGCTTGGCCGGGACAGGGGTTATGCACACCGGGGAGCTGTTTTTT. This gives the protein CASSLAGTGVMHTGELFF. The complete variable domain, with remaining parts taken from reference TRBV5-1 and TRBJ2-2, reads KAGVTQTPRYLIKTRGQQVTLSCSPISGHRSVSWYQQTPGQGLQFLFEYFSETQRNKGNFPGRFSGRQFSNSRSEMNVSTLELGDSALYLCASSLAGTGVMHTGELFFGEGSRLTVL.

The chain has TRBV14 and TRBJ2-1; TRBD1 or TRBD2 may be the D gene (6 bases each). From germline, CDR1 is SGHDN and CDR2 FVKESK. V dropped 6 bases and J dropped 12 bases, with 18 bases sitting between them. CDR3 size: 13 residues. CDR3 nucleotide sequence: TGTGCCAGCAGTTGGGTGAGGGGGGCTGCGCAGTTCTTC. Its translation is CASSWVRGAAQFF.

The chain couples TRBV19 to TRBJ2-5; tentatively, D is TRBD2 (5 bases). V lost 5 bases and J 1 base, leaving 8 bases between the germline ends. Germline CDR1 is LNHDA and CDR2 is SQIVND (reference sequence). CDR3 length: 13 amino acids. CDR3 region: CASSGGPQETQYF. Here the CDR3 DNA reads TGTGCCAGTAGTGGCGGGCCCCAAGAGACCCAGTACTTC. Variable domain in full (rest from reference TRBV19 and TRBJ2-5): DGGITQSPKYLFRKEGQNVTLSCEQNLNHDAMYWYRQDPGQGLRLIYYSQIVNDFQKGDIAEGYSVSREKKESFPLTVTSAQKNPTAFYLCASSGGPQETQYFGPGTRLLVL.

The gene calls are TRBV6-8 and TRBJ2-3, with D possibly matching TRBD1 (6 bases). The germline gives CDR1 MNHGY, CDR2 SAAAGT. This CDR3 is 17 amino acids long. With 0 bases removed from V and 4 bases from J, the gap between germline ends came to 17 bases. The CDR3 nucleotides read TGTGCCAGCAGTTACTCGCAAGGGGGATTTAGCGCAGATACGCAGTATTTT. Its translation is CASSYSQGGFSADTQYF.

This rearrangement joins TRBV10-2 to TRBJ2-1, with 9 bases aligning to TRBD2. The CDR3 has 16 residues. Losses at the gene ends were 1 base for V and 4 bases for J; bases not matched to a gene: 5. CDR1 is WSHSY, CDR2 SAAADI, per germline. CDR3 loop: CASSELERGAYNEQFF. DNA of the CDR3: TGCGCCAGCAGTGAGTTGGAGCGGGGGGCTTACAATGAGCAGTTCTTC.

This clone turned up a few times. The observed sequence ends 1 residue before the CDR3 terminus, with the missing tail filled in from the germline J gene. This sequence joins TRBV12-2 and TRBJ2-2; the tabulated D call, TRBD2, remains unverified against the DNA. TRBV12-2 corresponds to a pseudogene. CDR3 length: 17 residues. CDR3 protein: CASRSQEGSSGTGELFF. Incomplete CDR3 DNA: TGTGCAAGTCGCTCACAGGAAGGTAGTAGCGGCACCGGGGAGCTGTTT.

The V call is TRBV18, the J call TRBJ1-5; the D is unclear. With 3 bases removed from V and 5 bases from J, the gap between germline ends came to 11 bases. The CDR3 is 14 amino acids. Per germline, CDR1 KGHSH and CDR2 LQKENI. The CDR3 DNA reads TGTGCCAGCTCACCTGGACGAGGAGATCAGCCCCAGCATTTT. It encodes CASSPGRGDQPQHF.

V is TRBV5-1 and J is TRBJ2-1; TRBD2 matches at 15 bases. The CDR3 has 16 residues. Trimming took 4 bases from V and 7 from J; bases not matched to a gene: 6. From germline, CDR1 is SGHRS and CDR2 YFSETQ. The CDR3 nucleotides read TGCGCCAGCAGCCCCAGGACTAGCGGGGGGGCAAATGAGCAGTTCTTC. Its translation is CASSPRTSGGANEQFF.

The rearrangement links TRBV18 to TRBJ1-1; D uncertain. The CDR3 runs 14 residues. Trimming removed 4 bases at V and 3 bases at J, with 12 bases between. Germline assignment: CDR1 KGHSH and CDR2 LQKENI. CDR3 amino acids: CASSQGSGDTEAFF. The DNA for the CDR3 is TGTGCCAGCTCACAAGGCTCAGGCGACACTGAAGCTTTCTTT. Together with reference TRBV18 and TRBJ1-1, the CDR3 gives the full variable domain: NAGVMQNPRHLVRRRGQEARLRCSPMKGHSHVYWYRQLPEEGLKFMVYLQKENIIDESGMPKERFSAEFPKEGPSILRIQQVVRGDSAAYFCASSQGSGDTEAFFGQGTRLTVV.

This clone was seen only a few times. The chain has TRBV18 and TRBJ1-1; TRBD1 matches 10 bases. Germline CDR1 reads KGHSH; CDR2 reads LQKENI. The CDR3 extends over 14 amino acids. The V segment lost 2 bases and the J segment 4 bases; nucleotides outside the gene matches: 1. In DNA form, the CDR3 reads TGTGCCAGCTCACCAAGGACAGGGGGCACTGAAGCTTTCTTT. It specifies CASSPRTGGTEAFF. Based on the CDR3 plus reference TRBV18 and TRBJ1-1, the full variable domain is NAGVMQNPRHLVRRRGQEARLRCSPMKGHSHVYWYRQLPEEGLKFMVYLQKENIIDESGMPKERFSAEFPKEGPSILRIQQVVRGDSAAYFCASSPRTGGTEAFFGQGTRLTVV.

This clone appeared a few times. The genes are TRBV6-8 and TRBJ1-1; tentative D call: TRBD1 (6 bases). V dropped 6 bases and J dropped 1 base, with 9 bases sitting between them. The CDR3 is 13 amino acids. CDR1 is MNHGY and CDR2 is SAAAGT in the germline V gene. CDR3 DNA: TGTGCCAGCAGCTGGGGACAGAACACTGAAGCTTTCTTT. Protein sequence: CASSWGQNTEAFF.

This clone has only a few counts. V is TRBV11-3 and J is TRBJ1-6, with TRBD1 matching 7 bases. The CDR3 covers 16 residues. With V trimmed by 4 bases and J by 9 bases, 12 bases remained unmatched. Germline lookup yields CDR1 SGHNT and CDR2 YENEEA. CDR3 in DNA: TGTGCCAGCAGCTCGGAGGGGAGGACAGGATCTTCACCCCTCCACTTT. The encoded protein is CASSSEGRTGSSPLHF.

The chain carries TRBV6-8 and TRBJ1-5, with D possibly being TRBD1 (6 bases). This CDR3 is 14 amino acids long. Germline CDR1 is MNHGY and CDR2 is SAAAGT. Trimming cost V 0 bases and J 7 bases, with 10 bases left between them. Here the CDR3 DNA reads TGTGCCAGCAGTTACTCGACAGGTCAACAGCCCCAGCATTTT. Amino acids: CASSYSTGQQPQHF.

This clone was counted between two and nine times. This chain joins TRBV6-8 and TRBJ1-5; perhaps TRBD1 as D (5 bases). Germline CDR1 reads MNHGY; CDR2 reads SAAAGT. This CDR3 spans 16 amino acids. Trimming took off 5 bases at V and 7 bases at J, with 21 bases between the two ends. For the CDR3, the DNA is TGTGCCAGCAGTCCAATCGTGCCCAGGGTAAAGCAGCCCCAGCATTTT. Its translation: CASSPIVPRVKQPQHF.

The CDR3 loop reads CASGLQGTNTGELFF. The CDR3 region has the DNA TGTGCTAGTGGACTACAGGGGACGAACACCGGGGAGCTGTTTTTT. The V gene is TRBV12-5, the J gene TRBJ2-2; 7 bases are shared with TRBD1. CDR3 size: 15 residues. The germline CDR1 and CDR2 sequences are LGHNT and FRNRAP. V lost 6 bases and J lost 0; bases outside the gene matches: 4.

The rearrangement links TRBV19 to TRBJ1-1; D is undetermined. From germline, CDR1 is LNHDA and CDR2 SQIVND (reference sequence). The V gene lost 2 bases and the J gene lost 4 bases, with 11 bases spanning the gap. The CDR3 contains 14 residues. This CDR3 is CASSIYRQGTEAFF. CDR3 DNA: TGTGCCAGTAGTATATACAGACAAGGCACTGAAGCTTTCTTT.

The chain couples TRBV6-8 to TRBJ1-4, with D tentatively TRBD1 (5 bases). Trimming left V 7 bases short and J 4 bases short, with 13 bases between. The CDR3 loop spans 14 amino acids. Per germline, CDR1 MNHGY and CDR2 SAAAGT. The CDR3 region has the DNA TGTGCCAGCACCTCGGGGCGGTTTAATGAAAAACTGTTTTTT. This translates into CASTSGRFNEKLFF.

The chain carries TRBV18 and TRBJ1-4; tentative D call: TRBD1 (6 bases). There are 15 residues in the CDR3. Germline V CDR1 and CDR2: KGHSH, LQKENI. Trimming stripped 3 bases from V and 8 bases from J, with 16 bases between. The CDR3 DNA reads TGTGCCAGCTCACCCCCCACAGGGTGGGGCGAAAAACTGTTTTTT. Translation gives CASSPPTGWGEKLFF.

In DNA form, the CDR3 reads TGCGCCAGCAGCTTCGGACAGACTGAAGCTTTCTTT. This encodes CASSFGQTEAFF. The V gene is TRBV10-2, the J gene TRBJ1-1; D might be TRBD1 (6 bases). The ends were cut back, 6 bases at V and 5 bases at J, with 10 bases in the middle. The germline CDR1 and CDR2 sequences are WSHSY and SAAADI. The CDR3 has 12 residues.

This chain connects TRBV6-8 to TRBJ2-7, with a possible D match to TRBD2 (5 bases). The germline V gene encodes CDR1 MNHGY and CDR2 SAAAGT. This CDR3 has 15 amino acids. V was shortened by 8 bases and J by 1 base, with 18 bases between the two germline ends. DNA of the CDR3: TGTGCCAGCGAACTTGGGTCAACGGGGTCCTACGAGCAGTACTTC. As protein: CASELGSTGSYEQYF.

The chain couples TRBV6-8 to TRBJ1-1, with D unclear. The germline V and J ends were trimmed by 3 bases and 0 bases, with 17 bases remaining between them. Germline V lookup: CDR1 MNHGY, CDR2 SAAAGT. The CDR3 loop spans 17 amino acids. In nucleotides, the CDR3 is TGTGCCAGCAGTTATCGGAGTGAGGCAACGATGAACACTGAAGCTTTCTTT. This sequence encodes CASSYRSEATMNTEAFF.

This clone was detected only once. The chain employs TRBV12-5 and TRBJ2-4, with a possible D match to TRBD2 (7 bases). There are 16 residues in the CDR3. Germline CDR1 LGHNT, CDR2 FRNRAP. CDR3 in DNA: TGTGCCAGCAACCCGGGGAGTGGGAGGGGGTTAAACATTCAGTACTTC. Encoded protein: CASNPGSGRGLNIQYF.

This clone was seen more than once but under ten times. A read error may account for a junction end that differs from germline. This chain links TRBV28 with TRBJ1-5, with a tentative D call TRBD1 (5 bases). There are 16 residues in the CDR3. CDR1 and CDR2 from the germline V gene are MDHEN and SYDVKM. In DNA, the CDR3 is TGTGCCAACAGTTTCCCAAGGGGTTGGGGCAATCAGCCCCAGCATTTT. Protein: CANSFPRGWGNQPQHF.